The 26 T cell receptor beta chains in this list originate from one sample, sequenced in a study of cytomegalovirus exposure and HLA in healthy donors. Vbeta (60) and Jbeta (13) primers were used in the PCR. Sequenced by immunoSEQ multiplex PCR; TCRdb stores in-frame clones only, minus some. The sample consists of 130,000 or so clones, 70% to 75% of them appearing once. The specimen sequenced was PBMCs. These receptors were collected from a man aged 25-40 years in good health and CMV-seronegative.

The genes are TRBV2 and TRBJ2-7, with 8 bases that match TRBD1. Trimming at V came to 3 bases and at J to 3 bases, leaving 4 bases not matched to a gene. The CDR3 totals 14 residues. Germline V gene lookup returns CDR1 SNHLY and CDR2 FYNNEI. The CDR3, as DNA: TGTGCCAGCAGTGAGGGCAGGGGGCTCTACGAGCAGTACTTC. This sequence encodes CASSEGRGLYEQYF. Together with reference TRBV2 and TRBJ2-7, the CDR3 gives the full variable domain: EPEVTQTPSHQVTQMGQEVILRCVPISNHLYFYWYRQILGQKVEFLVSFYNNEISEKSEIFDDQFSVERPDGSNFTLKIRSTKLEDSAMYFCASSEGRGLYEQYFGPGTRLTVT.

The chain uses TRBV6-5 and TRBJ1-4; possibly TRBD1 for D (5 bases). V was trimmed by 6 bases and J by 0 bases, leaving 8 bases between them. Germline CDR1 and CDR2: MNHEY and SVGAGI. This CDR3 is built from 14 residues. CDR3: CASRRGATNEKLFF. The DNA of the CDR3 is TGTGCCAGCAGGCGGGGGGCAACTAATGAAAAACTGTTTTTT.

This rearrangement joins TRBV6-5 to TRBJ2-7; 10 bases align to TRBD1. J lost 3 bases, V lost 6 bases, and 5 bases had no gene match. In germline, CDR1 is MNHEY, CDR2 SVGAGI. This CDR3 spans 14 amino acids. This CDR3 is CASRSDRGVYEQYF. DNA of the CDR3: TGTGCCAGCAGATCGGACAGGGGGGTCTACGAGCAGTACTTC.

The genes are TRBV7-9 and TRBJ2-7; 12 bases match TRBD2. Trimming cost V 3 bases and J 0 bases; bases outside gene matches: 9. CDR3 length: 18 residues. The germline V gene has CDR1 SEHNR and CDR2 FQNEAQ (reference sequence). The CDR3 protein is CASSFPGLAGRSSYEQYF. The CDR3 nucleotides are TGTGCCAGCAGCTTCCCCGGACTAGCGGGAAGGAGCTCCTACGAGCAGTACTTC. Looking up the rest from reference TRBV7-9 and TRBJ2-7 gives the full variable domain: DTGVSQNPRHKITKRGQNVTFRCDPISEHNRLYWYRQTLGQGPEFLTYFQNEAQLEKSRLLSDRFSAERPKGSFSTLEIQRTEQGDSAMYLCASSFPGLAGRSSYEQYFGPGTRLTVT.

The chain combines TRBV4-2 with TRBJ2-7; 8 bases map to TRBD1. This CDR3 has 19 residues. Germline V gene sequence: CDR1 LGHNA, CDR2 YNFKEQ. J lost 3 bases, V lost 3 bases, and 19 bases had no gene match. CDR3 in DNA: TGTGCCAGCAGCCACCAACCCGGGACAGGATCCCCTTTTTACTACGAGCAGTACTTC. Amino acid sequence: CASSHQPGTGSPFYYEQYF.

This clone has a single count. V gene TRBV19 combines with J gene TRBJ1-2, with unresolved D. Trimming removed 10 bases at V and 7 bases at J, with 4 bases between. CDR3 length equals 8 residues. Germline V gene sequence: CDR1 LNHDA, CDR2 SQIVND (reference sequence). CDR3 sequence: CATGGYTF. CDR3 in DNA: TGTGCCACCGGTGGCTACACCTTC.

The rearrangement joins TRBV30 to TRBJ1-1, with 9 bases identical to TRBD1. This CDR3 spans 14 amino acids. V dropped 2 bases and J dropped 3; count of bases not matched to a gene: 4. The germline gives CDR1 GTSNPN, CDR2 SVGIG (reference sequence). Here the CDR3 reads CAWSTDRGDTEAFF. The DNA for the CDR3 is TGTGCCTGGAGTACGGACAGGGGTGACACTGAAGCTTTCTTT. Full variable domain (remainder filled in from reference TRBV30 and TRBJ1-1): SQTIHQWPATLVQPVGSPLSLECTVEGTSNPNLYWYRQAAGRGLQLLFYSVGIGQISSEVPQNLSASRPQDRQFILSSKKLLLSDSGFYLCAWSTDRGDTEAFFGQGTRLTVV.

This clone appeared a single time. V is TRBV2 and J is TRBJ1-2, with 9 bases identical to TRBD1. Germline V gene lookup returns CDR1 SNHLY and CDR2 FYNNEI. The length of the CDR3 is 15 residues. The trim removed 6 bases at V and 3 bases at J, leaving 8 bases unmatched. The CDR3 DNA reads as TGTGCCAGCAGAGTCCCGGGACAGGGAGACTATGGCTACACCTTC. Translated: CASRVPGQGDYGYTF. The variable domain in full, completed from reference TRBV2 and TRBJ1-2, reads EPEVTQTPSHQVTQMGQEVILRCVPISNHLYFYWYRQILGQKVEFLVSFYNNEISEKSEIFDDQFSVERPDGSNFTLKIRSTKLEDSAMYFCASRVPGQGDYGYTFGSGTRLTVV.

This clone has just a few counts. J is TRBJ1-4 and V is TRBV16; TRBD1 might be the D (6 bases). The CDR3 spans 16 residues. Germline V gene data show CDR1 as KGHSY and CDR2 as FQNENV. V lost 0 bases and J 7 bases, leaving 15 bases between the germline ends. CDR3 loop: CASSQSKGGWSEKLFF. In DNA form, the CDR3 reads TGTGCCAGCAGCCAATCCAAAGGGGGATGGAGTGAAAAACTGTTTTTT. The complete variable domain, with remaining parts taken from reference TRBV16 and TRBJ1-4, reads GEEVAQTPKHLVRGEGQKAKLYCAPIKGHSYVFWYQQVLKNEFKFLISFQNENVFDETGMPKERFSAKCLPNSPCSLEIQATKLEDSAVYFCASSQSKGGWSEKLFFGSGTQLSVL.

The chain joins TRBV25-1 to TRBJ2-7; TRBD1 matches 9 bases. V lost 5 bases to trimming and J lost 7 bases; unmatched junction nucleotides: 12. The germline gives CDR1 MGHDK, CDR2 SYGVNS. The CDR3 is made up of 15 amino acids. CDR3 amino acids: CASSLTRDRAGEQYF. The CDR3, as DNA: TGTGCCAGCAGTCTCACCAGGGACAGGGCGGGGGAGCAGTACTTC.

The chain links TRBV7-9 to TRBJ2-7; D call uncertain. CDR1 SEHNR and CDR2 FQNEAQ come from the germline V gene (reference sequence). V shed 4 bases and J shed 3 bases, with 13 bases lying between them. The CDR3 totals 14 residues. The CDR3 spells CASSSTHNIYEQYF. As DNA, the CDR3 is TGTGCCAGCAGCTCCACACACAATATCTACGAGCAGTACTTC.

The chain couples TRBV5-1 to TRBJ2-2; 10 bases match TRBD2. J lost 8 bases, V lost 0 bases, and 7 bases had no gene match. CDR1 is SGHRS, CDR2 YFSETQ, per germline. CDR3 size: 16 residues. In DNA form, the CDR3 reads TGCGCCAGCAGCTTGGAGGCTAGCGGGAGTCTGGGGGAGCTGTTTTTT. It yields the protein CASSLEASGSLGELFF.

The rearrangement links TRBV30 to TRBJ1-1; maybe TRBD1 (5 bases). The CDR3 is 13 residues long. Trimming took off 1 base at V and 2 bases at J, with 8 bases between the two ends. CDR1 and CDR2 (germline): GTSNPN, SVGIG (reference sequence). The CDR3 DNA sequence: TGTGCCTGGAGTGCTCAGGGAAACACTGAAGCTTTCTTT. Protein sequence: CAWSAQGNTEAFF.

The chain carries TRBV28 and TRBJ2-2; tentatively, D is TRBD1 (5 bases). V lost 11 bases, J lost 2 bases, and 15 bases lay in between. Germline V CDR1 and CDR2: MDHEN, SYDVKM. This CDR3 has 14 amino acids. Written as DNA, the CDR3 is TGTGCCGGAATGGGGCAGGGAAACACCGGGGAGCTGTTTTTT. Its translation is CAGMGQGNTGELFF.

V gene TRBV30 combines with J gene TRBJ2-1; D may be TRBD2 (7 bases). Trimming left V 4 bases short and J 4 bases short, with 17 bases between. The CDR3 totals 15 residues. CDR1 is GTSNPN and CDR2 is SVGIG in the germline V gene (reference sequence). The CDR3, as DNA: TGTGCCTGGATCGTTTGGGGGGGCCAGTACAATGAGCAGTTCTTC. Translating it yields CAWIVWGGQYNEQFF.

The rearrangement uses TRBV4-1 and TRBJ1-5; TRBD1 agrees at 7 bases. V gave up 4 bases and J gave up 7 bases; unmatched junction bases: 7. This CDR3 region has 14 residues. Germline assignment: CDR1 MGHRA and CDR2 YSYEKL. The CDR3 sequence: CASSRTTGNQPQHF. As DNA, the CDR3 is TGCGCCAGCAGCCGAACGACAGGGAACCAGCCCCAGCATTTT.

J is TRBJ1-1 and V is TRBV4-1; a weak D match, TRBD1 (6 bases). Per the germline V gene, CDR1 is MGHRA and CDR2 is YSYEKL. Trimming shortened V by 2 bases and J by 1 base, and 14 bases separated the two germline ends. The CDR3 contains 16 residues. CDR3 in DNA: TGCGCCAGCAGCCAATATAAGGGGACACAGAACACTGAAGCTTTCTTT. Protein sequence: CASSQYKGTQNTEAFF.

The J gene is TRBJ1-2, the V gene TRBV25-1; D not certain. Per the germline V gene, CDR1 is MGHDK and CDR2 is SYGVNS. Between the trimmed V and J ends, which lost 2 bases and 3 bases, there was a span of 13 bases. The CDR3 is 15 amino acids. The CDR3 sequence: CASSEVGRNDYGYTF. CDR3 in DNA: TGTGCCAGCAGTGAAGTGGGCCGAAACGACTATGGCTACACCTTC.

This chain joins TRBV4-3 and TRBJ2-3, with TRBD1 matching 9 bases. The V segment lost 5 bases and the J segment 2 bases; nucleotides outside the gene matches: 5. From germline, CDR1 is LGHNA and CDR2 YSLEER. The CDR3 is 15 residues long. The CDR3 region is CASSAGTGHTDTQYF. The CDR3, as DNA: TGCGCCAGCAGCGCCGGGACAGGGCACACAGATACGCAGTATTTT.

The chain links TRBV7-2 to TRBJ2-1; 12 bases line up with TRBD2. Per the germline V gene, CDR1 is SGHTA and CDR2 is FQGNSA. The CDR3 contains 16 residues. Trimming at V came to 5 bases and at J to 7 bases, leaving 9 bases not matched to a gene. CDR3: CASSPVLAGGSNEQFF. The CDR3, as DNA: TGTGCCAGCAGCCCCGTACTAGCGGGGGGCTCGAATGAGCAGTTCTTC. The full variable domain, in which reference TRBV7-2 and TRBJ2-1 provide the parts outside the CDR3, is GAGVSQSPSNKVTEKGKDVELRCDPISGHTALYWYRQSLGQGLEFLIYFQGNSAPDKSGLPSDRFSAERTGGSVSTLTIQRTQQEDSAVYLCASSPVLAGGSNEQFFGPGTRLTVL.

V gene TRBV18 combines with J gene TRBJ2-5, with D possibly TRBD1 on 6 matching bases. Trimming took off 2 bases at V and 4 bases at J, with 8 bases between the two ends. Germline-derived CDR1 and CDR2 are KGHSH and LQKENI. This CDR3 contains 13 residues. In DNA, the CDR3 is TGTGCCAGCTCACCAGGGGGCGCAGAGACCCAGTACTTC. Its translation: CASSPGGAETQYF.

The genes are TRBV7-2 and TRBJ1-1; D not resolved. V was trimmed by 4 bases and J by 4 bases, leaving 13 bases between them. The germline V gene encodes CDR1 SGHTA and CDR2 FQGNSA. The CDR3 totals 14 residues. The CDR3 sequence: CASSYNPASTEAFF. CDR3 nucleotides: TGTGCCAGCAGCTATAATCCGGCTAGCACTGAAGCTTTCTTT.

This chain joins TRBV7-8 and TRBJ2-1; a possible D gene is TRBD1 (6 bases). Germline values: CDR1 SGHVS, CDR2 FQNEAQ. The CDR3 length is 15 residues. V was shortened by 8 bases and J by 0 bases, with 14 bases between the two germline ends. In DNA, the CDR3 is TGTGCCAGCTCAGGGGCGGAGAGCTCCTACAATGAGCAGTTCTTC. Protein sequence: CASSGAESSYNEQFF.

The rearrangement links TRBV19 to TRBJ1-1, with D possibly matching TRBD1 (5 bases). The V end lost 5 bases, the J end lost 1 base, and 8 bases lay between the germline ends. Germline V gene data show CDR1 as LNHDA and CDR2 as SQIVND (reference sequence). The CDR3 contains 13 residues. CDR3 loop: CASSGQGNTEAFF. CDR3 nucleotides: TGTGCCAGTAGTGGGCAGGGGAACACTGAAGCTTTCTTT.

This rearrangement joins TRBV7-2 to TRBJ2-7; 7 nucleotides line up with TRBD1. Per the germline V gene, CDR1 is SGHTA and CDR2 is FQGNSA. V dropped 2 bases and J dropped 6; count of bases not matched to a gene: 7. This CDR3 region has 14 residues. The CDR3 nucleotides are TGTGCCAGCAGCTTACGGGACAGCCTATCCGAGCAGTACTTC. Amino acids: CASSLRDSLSEQYF.

This clone was detected only a few times. The V gene is TRBV7-3, the J gene TRBJ2-5, with D possibly being TRBD2 (6 bases). Trimming took off 0 bases at V and 4 bases at J, with 12 bases between the two ends. The CDR3 contains 15 residues. Germline CDR1 SGHTA, CDR2 FQGTGA. CDR3 sequence: CASSLTGGVGETQYF. The CDR3 nucleotides are TGTGCCAGCAGCTTAACGGGCGGGGTCGGAGAGACCCAGTACTTC.